What follows are 32 T cell receptor beta chains derived from one specimen sequenced in a study of neoadjuvant anti-PD-1 for oral cavity cancer (dated by TCRdb to the early 2020s). The library was prepared using the immunoSEQ multiplex PCR assay. TCRdb took over this immuneACCESS table, retaining in-frame rearrangements with V and J assigned. Such tables are incomplete; in checked studies, under half of the missing clones stem from an unresolved V gene, and the remainder is unexplained. The sample records 50,000 to 65,000 clones, 70% to 85% of which are singletons. The top ten hold approximately 2.4% of the sample. The time point label for this specimen denotes: before neoadjuvant nivolumab. The specimen comprised PBMCs, sampled before nivolumab (anti-PD-1) treatment. The origin of the receptors is a person aged 40 to 85 with oral cavity squamous cell carcinoma.

The rearrangement uses TRBV6-5 and TRBJ1-5; 7 nucleotides align to TRBD1. Germline V lookup: CDR1 MNHEY, CDR2 SVGAGI. Trimming cost V 9 bases and J 2 bases; bases outside gene matches: 10. The CDR3 has 15 amino acids. The CDR3 DNA is TGTGCCAGTCGATTCGGACAGGAACGCAATCAGCCCCAGCATTTT. This gives the protein CASRFGQERNQPQHF.

The V and J genes are TRBV7-9 and TRBJ2-7; the D is unclear. There are 14 residues in the CDR3. CDR1 and CDR2 (germline): SEHNR, FQNEAQ (reference sequence). V was trimmed by 3 bases and J by 0 bases, leaving 9 bases between them. The CDR3 reads CASSFGRNSYEQYF. CDR3 bases: TGTGCCAGCAGCTTCGGCAGGAACTCCTACGAGCAGTACTTC.

Only a few counts were recorded for this clone. V is TRBV27 and J is TRBJ2-7; a weak D match, TRBD1 (6 bases). V shed 5 bases and J shed 4 bases, with 15 bases lying between them. Germline lookup yields CDR1 MNHEY and CDR2 SMNVEV (reference sequence). The CDR3 contains 14 residues. As DNA, the CDR3 is TGTGCCAGCAGTCCCATGGACAGAAGATACGAGCAGTACTTC. Encoded protein: CASSPMDRRYEQYF.

The genes are TRBV19 and TRBJ2-5, with TRBD1 matching over 8 bases. Unmatched junction bases numbered 2, after V lost 3 bases and J lost 5 bases. The germline gives CDR1 LNHDA, CDR2 SQIVND (reference sequence). This CDR3 has 13 residues. This CDR3 reads CASSIQGAETQYF. Here the CDR3 DNA reads TGTGCCAGTAGTATCCAGGGGGCTGAGACCCAGTACTTC.

The chain is built from TRBV27 and TRBJ2-3; D gene uncertain. The CDR3 runs 14 residues. Germline lookup yields CDR1 MNHEY and CDR2 SMNVEV (reference sequence). V lost 4 bases to trimming and J lost 6 bases, with 14 bases between them. The CDR3 is CASSSSWARDTQYF. Written as DNA, the CDR3 is TGTGCCAGCAGTTCCTCGTGGGCAAGGGATACGCAGTATTTT.

The chain combines TRBV28 with TRBJ1-2; D gene uncertain. The germline CDR1 and CDR2 sequences are MDHEN and SYDVKM. The CDR3 is 12 residues long. V was clipped by 4 bases and J by 8 bases, with 11 bases between them. The CDR3 coding sequence is TGTGCCAGCAGTTCGCTGGCTGGAGGCTACACCTTC. Its protein is CASSSLAGGYTF.

The chain links TRBV7-9 to TRBJ2-7; 10 bases line up with TRBD1. V shed 4 bases and J 4 bases; nucleotides not matched to a gene: 7. The germline gives CDR1 SEHNR, CDR2 FQNEAQ (reference sequence). This CDR3 comprises 15 residues. CDR3 coding DNA: TGTGCCAGCAGCTCCTTAGACAGGGGGCTTTACGAGCAGTACTTC. This encodes CASSSLDRGLYEQYF.

The J gene is TRBJ1-1, the V gene TRBV7-3, with 9 positions matching TRBD1. Trimming took 5 bases from V and 7 from J; bases not matched to a gene: 8. The CDR3 has 14 amino acids. Germline V gives CDR1 SGHTA, CDR2 FQGTGA. The CDR3, as DNA: TGTGCCAGCAGCGAGAACAGGGGGCAGGGTGAAGCTTTCTTT. Translation: CASSENRGQGEAFF. Using reference TRBV7-3 and TRBJ1-1 for the parts outside the CDR3, the full variable domain is GAGVSQTPSNKVTEKGKYVELRCDPISGHTALYWYRQSLGQGPEFLIYFQGTGAADDSGLPNDRFFAVRPEGSVSTLKIQRTERGDSAVYLCASSENRGQGEAFFGQGTRLTVV.

V gene TRBV28 combines with J gene TRBJ2-7; D not certain. The CDR3 extends over 13 amino acids. V was trimmed by 6 bases and J by 2 bases, leaving 11 bases between them. CDR1 and CDR2 (germline): MDHEN, SYDVKM. CDR3 region: CASSPPPAYEQYF. In nucleotides, the CDR3 is TGTGCCAGCAGCCCGCCCCCAGCCTACGAGCAGTACTTC.

This sequence joins TRBV2 and TRBJ2-5; the D is unclear. The CDR3 is 10 residues long. Trimming took off 5 bases at V and 4 bases at J, with 2 bases between the two ends. In germline, CDR1 is SNHLY, CDR2 FYNNEI. The CDR3 coding sequence is TGTGCCAGCAGTAGAGAGACCCAGTACTTC. Residues: CASSRETQYF.

This clone was picked up one time. This chain joins TRBV6-5 and TRBJ1-3, with D possibly matching TRBD1 (6 bases). Looked up from germline, CDR1 is MNHEY and CDR2 is SVGAGI. V lost 0 bases and J 4 bases, leaving 10 bases between the germline ends. There are 15 residues in the CDR3. The CDR3 spells CASSYSRTAGNTIYF. For the CDR3, the DNA is TGTGCCAGCAGTTACTCGAGGACAGCCGGAAACACCATATATTTT.

The V call is TRBV13, the J call TRBJ1-5; possible D gene TRBD1, 6 bases. The V end was cut by 0 bases, the J end by 3 bases, with 15 bases between. This CDR3 region has 17 residues. Germline-derived CDR1 and CDR2 are PRHDT and FYEKMQ (reference sequence). The CDR3 DNA reads TGTGCCAGCAGCTTAGGCGGGGGGCTGAGGGTCAATCAGCCCCAGCATTTT. As protein: CASSLGGGLRVNQPQHF.

The rearrangement uses TRBV11-2 and TRBJ2-5; D perhaps matches TRBD1 (5 bases). With 4 bases removed from V and 7 bases from J, the gap between germline ends came to 10 bases. The germline V gene encodes CDR1 SGHAT and CDR2 FQNNGV. The CDR3 contains 12 residues. CDR3: CASSSQVGTQYF. The CDR3 bases are TGTGCCAGCAGCTCACAGGTCGGGACCCAGTACTTC.

CDR3 loop: CAISLKNEQFF. The CDR3, as DNA: TGTGCCATCAGCCTTAAAAATGAGCAGTTCTTC. The chain couples TRBV10-3 to TRBJ2-1; D unclear. Germline V gene sequence: CDR1 ENHRY, CDR2 SYGVKD. Trimming took 6 bases from V and 7 from J, leaving 7 bases between them. The CDR3 runs to 11 residues.

The gene calls are TRBV5-1 and TRBJ1-1; D ambiguous. This CDR3 is built from 14 residues. Germline V gives CDR1 SGHRS, CDR2 YFSETQ. The ends were cut back, 1 base at V and 4 bases at J, with 11 bases in the middle. The CDR3 region is CASSLTERVTEAFF. DNA for the CDR3: TGCGCCAGCAGCTTGACAGAGCGAGTCACTGAAGCTTTCTTT.

The V and J genes are TRBV5-1 and TRBJ2-1; 9 nucleotides match TRBD1. CDR3 length: 16 residues. From germline, CDR1 is SGHRS and CDR2 YFSETQ. The trim removed 3 bases at V and 4 bases at J, leaving 8 bases unmatched. The CDR3 loop reads CASSSLRGQGYNEQFF. The CDR3, as DNA: TGCGCCAGCAGCTCCCTCAGGGGACAGGGTTACAATGAGCAGTTCTTC.

This clone was observed at least ten times. The chain combines TRBV11-3 with TRBJ2-2, with 8 bases matching TRBD2. The CDR3 is 15 amino acids. The V gene end was trimmed by 5 bases and the J gene end by 4 bases; junction bases not matched to a gene: 6. The germline CDR1 and CDR2 sequences are SGHNT and YENEEA. CDR3 bases: TGTGCCAGCAGCCCGGGGGGGGTGGCCACCGGGGAGCTGTTTTTT. As protein: CASSPGGVATGELFF.

This chain uses TRBV13 with TRBJ2-3, with 8 positions matching TRBD2. CDR3 length equals 15 residues. The junction had 10 bases not matched to a gene; V was cut back by 5 bases and J by 6 bases. Germline assignment: CDR1 PRHDT and CDR2 FYEKMQ (reference sequence). CDR3 DNA: TGTGCCAGCAGCATAACGCGGGGGGCAGGCGATACGCAGTATTTT. The encoded protein is CASSITRGAGDTQYF.

V usage is TRBV7-9 and J usage is TRBJ1-1, with D unclear. Germline assignment: CDR1 SEHNR and CDR2 FQNEAQ (reference sequence). This CDR3 comprises 11 residues. V lost 8 bases to trimming and J lost 2 bases, with 6 bases between them. The CDR3 sequence is CASGINTEAFF. The CDR3 DNA follows: TGTGCCAGCGGAATCAACACTGAAGCTTTCTTT.

The V call is TRBV2, the J call TRBJ2-1; TRBD2 aligns across 7 bases. Trimming cost V 3 bases and J 7 bases; bases outside gene matches: 9. CDR3 length: 15 residues. CDR1 is SNHLY and CDR2 is FYNNEI in the germline V gene. Written as DNA, the CDR3 is TGTGCCAGCAGTGAGAAAGGACTAGGAAGAAATGAGCAGTTCTTC. It yields the protein CASSEKGLGRNEQFF. Together with reference TRBV2 and TRBJ2-1, the CDR3 gives the full variable domain: EPEVTQTPSHQVTQMGQEVILRCVPISNHLYFYWYRQILGQKVEFLVSFYNNEISEKSEIFDDQFSVERPDGSNFTLKIRSTKLEDSAMYFCASSEKGLGRNEQFFGPGTRLTVL.

In its sample, this clone was seen once. Here the CDR3 reads CASSLDGGGTDTQYF. The CDR3 DNA is TGTGCCAGCAGCTTAGACGGGGGAGGCACAGATACGCAGTATTTT. This sequence joins TRBV11-2 and TRBJ2-3; perhaps TRBD2 as D (6 bases). Germline V gene sequence: CDR1 SGHAT, CDR2 FQNNGV. This CDR3 region has 15 residues. V lost 0 bases and J lost 1, with 8 bases in between.

The V gene is TRBV19, the J gene TRBJ2-1, with D tentatively TRBD1 or TRBD2 (5 bases each). The CDR3 length is 14 residues. Trimming removed 5 bases from V and 6 bases from J, with 14 bases in between. The V gene's germline CDR1 is LNHDA and CDR2 SQIVND (reference sequence). Written as DNA, the CDR3 is TGTGCCAGTAGTCCCTGGGACCCCCCCAATGAGCAGTTCTTC. It encodes CASSPWDPPNEQFF.

This chain joins TRBV5-5 and TRBJ2-7, with TRBD1 matching over 7 bases. V was pared by 3 bases and J by 1 base, with 7 bases of the junction left unmatched. Germline values: CDR1 SGHKS, CDR2 YYEKEE (reference sequence). The CDR3 has 15 amino acids. The CDR3 is CASSWSDRDSYEQYF. The CDR3 DNA reads TGTGCCAGCAGCTGGTCCGACAGGGATTCCTACGAGCAGTACTTC.

This clone was counted only a few times. This chain joins TRBV7-3 and TRBJ2-3; D call uncertain. Germline V gene data show CDR1 as SGHTA and CDR2 as FQGTGA. The CDR3 is 14 residues long. V was clipped by 2 bases and J by 1 base, with 7 bases between them. CDR3 in amino acids: CASSLGPRTDTQYF. The CDR3 DNA follows: TGTGCCAGCAGCTTAGGACCTCGCACAGATACGCAGTATTTT.

J is TRBJ2-5 and V is TRBV13; 9 nucleotides align to TRBD2. The CDR3 length is 17 residues. CDR1 is PRHDT, CDR2 FYEKMQ, per germline (reference sequence). V lost 0 bases, J lost 4 bases, and 9 bases stayed unmatched. Here the CDR3 reads CASSLGTSGRSAETQYF. The CDR3 DNA is TGTGCCAGCAGCTTAGGGACTAGCGGAAGGTCGGCAGAGACCCAGTACTTC.

The chain recombines TRBV9 with TRBJ2-7; perhaps D is TRBD1 or TRBD2 (5 bases each). The CDR3 covers 16 residues. The ends were cut back, 0 bases at V and 5 bases at J, with 18 bases in the middle. Germline assignment: CDR1 SGDLS and CDR2 YYNGEE. The CDR3 sequence is CASSVVGGIGPHEQYF. The CDR3 DNA reads as TGTGCCAGCAGCGTAGTTGGGGGTATAGGCCCCCACGAGCAGTACTTC.

The chain carries TRBV4-2 and TRBJ2-3; no clear D. The V gene's germline CDR1 is LGHNA and CDR2 YNFKEQ. Trimming stripped 0 bases from V and 9 bases from J, with 10 bases between. The CDR3 is made up of 13 amino acids. CDR3 nucleotide sequence: TGTGCCAGCAGCCAAGATAGGAGTATAACGCAGTATTTT. Translating it yields CASSQDRSITQYF.

The rearrangement joins TRBV5-5 to TRBJ2-6; D gene unclear. This CDR3 contains 15 residues. Germline-derived CDR1 and CDR2 are SGHKS and YYEKEE (reference sequence). Trimming took off 2 bases at V and 4 bases at J, with 10 bases between the two ends. CDR3 nucleotide sequence: TGTGCCAGCAGCTTAGATGACGTGGGGGCCAACGTCCTGACTTTC. Its translation is CASSLDDVGANVLTF.

The chain couples TRBV28 to TRBJ1-1, with 7 nucleotides matching TRBD1. With 8 bases clipped from V and 7 bases from J, the junction kept 13 bases outside the gene matches. The CDR3 totals 14 residues. Germline V gene data show CDR1 as MDHEN and CDR2 as SYDVKM. CDR3 residues: CASHTVWRTGEAFF. The CDR3 DNA sequence: TGTGCCAGCCATACGGTTTGGCGGACAGGTGAAGCTTTCTTT.

This clone showed up just a few times. V and J are TRBV2 and TRBJ1-3; TRBD1 agrees at 9 bases. Germline V gene data show CDR1 as SNHLY and CDR2 as FYNNEI. The CDR3 runs to 16 residues. V lost 5 bases, J lost 0 bases, and 5 bases stayed unmatched. The DNA for the CDR3 is TGTGCCAGCAGTCCCGGGACAGGGCGCTCTGGAAACACCATATATTTT. This codes for CASSPGTGRSGNTIYF.

V usage is TRBV19 and J usage is TRBJ2-2; D call uncertain. V lost 11 bases to trimming and J lost 7 bases, with 32 bases between them. The CDR3 covers 18 residues. CDR1 is LNHDA and CDR2 is SQIVND in the germline V gene (reference sequence). The CDR3 bases are TGTGCCGTCCTCCCACCCAGCCAAGCCGATCCCTACAGCGGGGAGCTGTTTTTT. It yields the protein CAVLPPSQADPYSGELFF.

The chain links TRBV4-1 to TRBJ1-6; the D gene is possibly TRBD1 (6 bases). This CDR3 has 13 amino acids. V lost 5 bases, J lost 7 bases, and 9 bases lay in between. The germline V gene encodes CDR1 MGHRA and CDR2 YSYEKL. CDR3 sequence reads: CASSGRGNSPLHF. Here the CDR3 DNA reads TGCGCCAGCAGCGGGAGGGGGAATTCACCCCTCCACTTT.